The subject of this entry is one T cell receptor beta chain. These data originate in a study of shared T cell receptors in the human thymus. Sequencing used immunoSEQ multiplex PCR; TCRdb keeps in-frame clones, though not all of them. Among about 380,000 clones listed, 95% were seen once. CDR3 length: 17 amino acids. Germline V lookup: CDR1 MGHRA, CDR2 YSYEKL. The germline V and J ends were trimmed by 4 bases and 1 base, with 18 bases remaining between them. V usage is TRBV4-1 and J usage is TRBJ2-3; a weak D match, TRBD1 (5 bases). This receptor was taken from a human donor. Sequences were obtained from thymocytes. The CDR3 coding sequence is TGCGCCAGCAGCCCTACCCCCCAGGGATGGGGCACAGATACGCAGTATTTT. Translating it yields CASSPTPQGWGTDTQYF.